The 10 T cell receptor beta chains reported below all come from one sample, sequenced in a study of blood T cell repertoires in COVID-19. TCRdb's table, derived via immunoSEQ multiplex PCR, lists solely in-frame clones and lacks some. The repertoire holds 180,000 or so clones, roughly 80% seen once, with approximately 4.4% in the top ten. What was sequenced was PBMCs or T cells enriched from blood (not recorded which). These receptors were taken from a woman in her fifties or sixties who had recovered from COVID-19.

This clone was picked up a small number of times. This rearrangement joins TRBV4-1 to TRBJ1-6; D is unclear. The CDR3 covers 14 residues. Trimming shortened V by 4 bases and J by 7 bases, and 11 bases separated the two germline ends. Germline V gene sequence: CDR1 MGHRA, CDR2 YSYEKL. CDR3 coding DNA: TGCGCCAGCAGCCTGCGAATGGAGAATTCACCCCTCCACTTT. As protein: CASSLRMENSPLHF.

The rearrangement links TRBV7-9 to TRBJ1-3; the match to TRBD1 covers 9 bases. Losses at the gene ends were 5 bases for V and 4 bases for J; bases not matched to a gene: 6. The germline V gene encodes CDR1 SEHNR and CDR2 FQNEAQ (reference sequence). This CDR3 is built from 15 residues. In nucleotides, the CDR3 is TGTGCCAGCAGCCTCGGGACAGGGATGGGAAACACCATATATTTT. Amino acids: CASSLGTGMGNTIYF.

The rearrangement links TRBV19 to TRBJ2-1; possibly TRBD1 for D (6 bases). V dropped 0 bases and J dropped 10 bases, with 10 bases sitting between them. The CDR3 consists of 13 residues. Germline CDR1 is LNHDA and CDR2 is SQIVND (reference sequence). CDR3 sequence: CASSIEGAGEQFF. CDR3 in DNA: TGTGCCAGTAGTATAGAGGGGGCAGGGGAGCAGTTCTTC.

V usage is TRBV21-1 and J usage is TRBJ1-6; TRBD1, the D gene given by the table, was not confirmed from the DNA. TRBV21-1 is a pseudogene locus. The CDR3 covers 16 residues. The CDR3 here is CASSKGALILNSPLHF. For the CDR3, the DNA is TGTGCCAGCAGCAAAGGGGCCCTTATTCTCAATTCACCCCTCCACTTT.

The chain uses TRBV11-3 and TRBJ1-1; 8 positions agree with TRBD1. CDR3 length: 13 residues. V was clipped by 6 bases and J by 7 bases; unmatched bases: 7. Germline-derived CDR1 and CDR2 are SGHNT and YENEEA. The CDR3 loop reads CASRSGQGGEAFF. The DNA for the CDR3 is TGTGCCAGCAGGTCCGGACAGGGAGGTGAAGCTTTCTTT. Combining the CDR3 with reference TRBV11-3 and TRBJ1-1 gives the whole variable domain EAGVVQSPRYKIIEKKQPVAFWCNPISGHNTLYWYLQNLGQGPELLIRYENEEAVDDSQLPKDRFSAERLKGVDSTLKIQPAELGDSAVYLCASRSGQGGEAFFGQGTRLTVV.

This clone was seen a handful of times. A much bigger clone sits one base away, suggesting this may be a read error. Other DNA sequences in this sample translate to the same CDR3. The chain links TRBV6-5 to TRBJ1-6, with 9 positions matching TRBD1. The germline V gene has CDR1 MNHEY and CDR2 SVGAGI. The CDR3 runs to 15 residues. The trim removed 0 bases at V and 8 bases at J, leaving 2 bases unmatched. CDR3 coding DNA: TGTGCCAGCAGTTACTCTAGGACAGGGGATTCACCCCTCCACTTT. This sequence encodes CASSYSRTGDSPLHF.

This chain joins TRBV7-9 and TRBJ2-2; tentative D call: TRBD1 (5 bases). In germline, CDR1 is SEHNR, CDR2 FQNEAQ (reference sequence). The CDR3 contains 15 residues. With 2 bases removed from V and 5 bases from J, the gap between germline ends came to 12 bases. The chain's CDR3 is CASSLMQGGTGELFF. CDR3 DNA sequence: TGTGCCAGCAGCTTAATGCAGGGTGGAACCGGGGAGCTGTTTTTT.

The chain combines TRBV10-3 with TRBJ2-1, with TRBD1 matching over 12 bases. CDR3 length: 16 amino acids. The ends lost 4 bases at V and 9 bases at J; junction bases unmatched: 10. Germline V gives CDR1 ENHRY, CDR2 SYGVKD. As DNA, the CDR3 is TGTGCCATCAGTGCGGCCACCGGGACAGGGGGCGCTGAGCAGTTCTTC. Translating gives CAISAATGTGGAEQFF.

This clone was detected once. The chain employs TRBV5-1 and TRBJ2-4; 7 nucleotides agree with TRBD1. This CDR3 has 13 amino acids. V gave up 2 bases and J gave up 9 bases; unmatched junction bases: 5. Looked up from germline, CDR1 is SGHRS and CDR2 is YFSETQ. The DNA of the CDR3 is TGCGCCAGCAGCTTAGACAGGGCAGTCATTCAGTACTTC. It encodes CASSLDRAVIQYF.

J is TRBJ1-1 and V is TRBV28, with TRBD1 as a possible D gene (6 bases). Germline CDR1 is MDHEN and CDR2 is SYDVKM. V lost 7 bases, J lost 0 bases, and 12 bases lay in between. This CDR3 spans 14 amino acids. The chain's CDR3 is CASNAGGLNTEAFF. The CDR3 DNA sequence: TGTGCCAGCAACGCGGGGGGGCTGAACACTGAAGCTTTCTTT.